The clone carrying this T cell receptor (beta chain) was recorded a few times. Clones were sequenced by immunoSEQ multiplex PCR, and TCRdb holds only the in-frame ones, with some missing. The table records 150,000 to 200,000 clones, around 63% of them present only once. The record originates from a study of shared clonotypes between healthy human individuals. The V end was cut by 2 bases, the J end by 3 bases, with 10 bases between. CDR3 size: 14 residues. Germline-derived CDR1 and CDR2 are SGHDT and YYEEEE. The TCR sequence derives from a man aged 30 to 39 in good health. The V and J genes are TRBV5-6 and TRBJ2-3, with TRBD2 as a possible D gene (6 bases). Sequenced sample: memory CD4+ T cells sorted from blood. Subset: CD45RA-negative fraction. The CDR3 loop reads CASSFGGRTDTQYF. The CDR3 DNA reads as TGTGCCAGCAGCTTCGGAGGGCGGACAGATACGCAGTATTTT.